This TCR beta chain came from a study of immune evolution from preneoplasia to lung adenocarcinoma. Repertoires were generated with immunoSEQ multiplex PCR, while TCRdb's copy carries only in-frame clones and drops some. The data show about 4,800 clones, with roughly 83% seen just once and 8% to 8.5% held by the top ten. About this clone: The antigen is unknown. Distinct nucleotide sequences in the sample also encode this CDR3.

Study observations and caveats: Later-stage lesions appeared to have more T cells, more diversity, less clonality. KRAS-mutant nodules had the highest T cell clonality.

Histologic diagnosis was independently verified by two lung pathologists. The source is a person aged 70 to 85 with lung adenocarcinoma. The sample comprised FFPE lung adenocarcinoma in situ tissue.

CDR3 amino acids: CASSVEGTGLNTEAFF. The CDR3 DNA reads as TGTGCCAGCAGCGTAGAAGGAACAGGGCTGAACACTGAAGCTTTCTTT. The chain has TRBV9 and TRBJ1-1; perhaps TRBD1 as D (6 bases). The CDR3 is 16 amino acids. Germline V gene sequence: CDR1 SGDLS, CDR2 YYNGEE. Trimming took off 0 bases at V and 0 bases at J, with 12 bases between the two ends. The whole variable domain, filled in from reference TRBV9 and TRBJ1-1, reads DSGVTQTPKHLITATGQRVTLRCSPRSGDLSVYWYQQSLDQGLQFLIQYYNGEERAKGNILERFSAQQFPDLHSELNLSSLELGDSALYFCASSVEGTGLNTEAFFGQGTRLTVV.